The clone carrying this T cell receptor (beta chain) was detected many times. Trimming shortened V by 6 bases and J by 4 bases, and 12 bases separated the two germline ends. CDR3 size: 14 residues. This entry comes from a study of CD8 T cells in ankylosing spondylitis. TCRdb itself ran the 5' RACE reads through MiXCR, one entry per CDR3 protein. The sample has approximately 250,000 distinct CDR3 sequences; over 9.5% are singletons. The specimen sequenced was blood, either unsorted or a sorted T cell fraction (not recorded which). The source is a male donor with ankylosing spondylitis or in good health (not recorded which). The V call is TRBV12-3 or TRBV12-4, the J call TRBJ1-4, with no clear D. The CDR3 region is CASSQKEGNEKLFF. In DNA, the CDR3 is TGTGCCAGCAGCCAGAAGGAGGGTAATGAAAAACTGTTTTTT.